Following are 32 T cell receptor beta chains from one sample sequenced in a study of T cell repertoires in cytomegalovirus infection. MiXCR, run by TCRdb on the reads, gives a single entry per CDR3 protein. The sample includes under 350,000 distinct CDR3 sequences, 9.6% of them seen just once. The sample was PBMCs. Receptors were obtained from a human donor in good health (CMV status not recorded). Some clones in this sample may be carry-over from other donors' samples.

This clonotype came up many times. V is TRBV5-4 and J is TRBJ2-2; TRBD1 is a possible D gene (5 bases). The CDR3 contains 17 residues. Trimming left V 1 base short and J 0 bases short, with 13 bases between. The V gene's germline CDR1 is SGHNT and CDR2 YYREEE (reference sequence). The DNA for the CDR3 is TGTGCCAGCAGCTTGTTCCCCGGACAAGCGAACACCGGGGAGCTGTTTTTT. This encodes CASSLFPGQANTGELFF.

This sequence joins TRBV6-4 and TRBJ1-2; D gene uncertain. The germline V gene has CDR1 MRHNA and CDR2 SNTAGT. This CDR3 contains 13 residues. Trimming stripped 2 bases from V and 2 bases from J, with 6 bases between. The CDR3 DNA sequence: TGTGCCAGCAGTGACGGCCTAAACTATGGCTACACCTTC. Translating gives CASSDGLNYGYTF.

This clonotype turned up a few times. The chain carries TRBV20-1 and TRBJ2-1; TRBD1 matches at 11 bases. CDR3 length: 16 residues. After removal of 3 bases from V and 3 bases from J, the junction contained 7 bases not matched to a gene. The germline gives CDR1 DFQATT, CDR2 SNEGSKA (reference sequence). The CDR3 loop reads CSASSRGQGVYNEQFF. Here the CDR3 DNA reads TGCAGTGCTAGTAGTAGGGGACAGGGGGTCTACAATGAGCAGTTCTTC.

This clonotype was detected once. V gene TRBV5-1 combines with J gene TRBJ2-5, with 11 bases that match TRBD1. Germline V CDR1 and CDR2: SGHRS, YFSETQ. This CDR3 is 16 amino acids long. Trimming took 2 bases from V and 5 from J; bases not matched to a gene: 8. The CDR3 DNA follows: TGCGCCAGCAGCTTCTGGACAGGGGGCGCGGGTGAGACCCAGTACTTC. Translation gives CASSFWTGGAGETQYF. Filled out from reference TRBV5-1 and TRBJ2-5, the complete variable domain reads KAGVTQTPRYLIKTRGQQVTLSCSPISGHRSVSWYQQTPGQGLQFLFEYFSETQRNKGNFPGRFSGRQFSNSRSEMNVSTLELGDSALYLCASSFWTGGAGETQYFGPGTRLLVL.

This clonotype was counted many times. The J gene is TRBJ1-2, the V gene TRBV10-3, with D possibly matching TRBD1 (6 bases). Germline V gene data show CDR1 as ENHRY and CDR2 as SYGVKD. The CDR3 sequence is 13 residues long. Trimming shortened V by 7 bases and J by 4 bases, and 13 bases separated the two germline ends. Written as DNA, the CDR3 is TGTGCCATCAAGGGGGTGAGAAGCTATGGCTACACCTTC. Protein: CAIKGVRSYGYTF.

The DNA for the CDR3 is TGCAGTGCCCAAGGGGGACAAAGCTCTGGGGCCAACGTCCTGACTTTC. Translated, it gives CSAQGGQSSGANVLTF. V gene TRBV20-1 combines with J gene TRBJ2-6; D possibly corresponds to TRBD1 (6 bases). The CDR3 is 16 amino acids. V dropped 6 bases and J dropped 0 bases, with 15 bases sitting between them. CDR1 and CDR2 from the germline V gene are DFQATT and SNEGSKA (reference sequence).

This clonotype was found once. A read error may explain this, as a much larger clone is one base away. The chain carries TRBV28 and TRBJ1-5; 9 nucleotides align to TRBD1. Germline V lookup: CDR1 MDHEN, CDR2 SYDVKM. V lost 8 bases and J lost 7; bases outside the gene matches: 3. This CDR3 contains 12 residues. Written as DNA, the CDR3 is TGTGCCAGCCGGACAGGGGAACAGCCCCAGCATTTT. It specifies CASRTGEQPQHF.

The table lists this clonotype with many counts. This chain links TRBV4-1 with TRBJ2-2; D is unclear. Per germline, CDR1 MGHRA and CDR2 YSYEKL. The length of the CDR3 is 15 residues. Deletions cut 7 bases from V and 1 base from J, with 13 bases between. In DNA, the CDR3 is TGCGCCAGCACCGAGTGGGCAGGGAACACCGGGGAGCTGTTTTTT. This encodes CASTEWAGNTGELFF.

This clonotype has ten or more counts. This chain links TRBV28 with TRBJ2-1; tentative D call: TRBD2 (6 bases). V lost 8 bases, J lost 0 bases, and 17 bases lay in between. The germline gives CDR1 MDHEN, CDR2 SYDVKM. The CDR3 spans 16 residues. The CDR3 DNA is TGTGCCAGCCTACCCGGGGGACCTAGCTCCTACAATGAGCAGTTCTTC. Residues: CASLPGGPSSYNEQFF. The full variable domain, its missing parts supplied by reference TRBV28 and TRBJ2-1, is DVKVTQSSRYLVKRTGEKVFLECVQDMDHENMFWYRQDPGLGLRLIYFSYDVKMKEKGDIPEGYSVSREKKERFSLILESASTNQTSMYLCASLPGGPSSYNEQFFGPGTRLTVL.

This clonotype was observed at least ten times. An end of the junction differs from the germline gene, which may be a read error. V is TRBV20-1 and J is TRBJ1-2; perhaps TRBD1 as D (6 bases). Germline V lookup: CDR1 DFQATT, CDR2 SNEGSKA (reference sequence). The CDR3 loop spans 15 amino acids. The CDR3 DNA follows: TGCAGTGCGAGAGTGTATGGGGGGCAGAACTATGGCTACACCTTC. As protein: CSARVYGGQNYGYTF.

This clonotype was counted only a few times. The CDR3 DNA follows: TGCGCCAGCAGCAACAGCATGAACACTGAAGCTTTCTTT. This codes for CASSNSMNTEAFF. The chain is built from TRBV5-1 and TRBJ1-1, with no clear D. Trimming pared 4 bases from V and 0 bases from J, leaving 7 bases between. Germline values: CDR1 SGHRS, CDR2 YFSETQ. This CDR3 contains 13 residues.

The chain couples TRBV29-1 to TRBJ1-5, with TRBD1 matching 8 bases. Germline V CDR1 and CDR2: SQVTM, ANQGSEA. The CDR3 has 14 residues. V was clipped by 6 bases and J by 0 bases; unmatched bases: 4. The CDR3 here is CSVATGDSNQPQHF. The DNA for the CDR3 is TGCAGCGTCGCGACAGGGGATAGCAATCAGCCCCAGCATTTT.

This clonotype was picked up a small number of times. V usage is TRBV2 and J usage is TRBJ1-2; D gene unclear. V lost 2 bases and J lost 8, with 18 bases in between. Germline V gene lookup returns CDR1 SNHLY and CDR2 FYNNEI. CDR3 length equals 15 residues. The CDR3 region is CASSEKSGLKSGYTF. The CDR3 DNA reads as TGTGCCAGCAGTGAAAAAAGTGGCCTCAAATCGGGCTACACCTTC.

The sample holds many counts of this clonotype. The chain joins TRBV4-1 to TRBJ2-1; TRBD1 matches 9 bases. Germline loops: CDR1 MGHRA, CDR2 YSYEKL. Trimming took 5 bases from V and 9 from J; bases not matched to a gene: 11. The CDR3 covers 15 residues. This CDR3 is CASSAQGQGMFEQFF. In DNA, the CDR3 is TGCGCCAGCAGCGCCCAAGGACAGGGGATGTTTGAGCAGTTCTTC.

At least ten counts were recorded for this clonotype. The rearrangement uses TRBV7-9 and TRBJ1-2, with TRBD1 matching 9 bases. This CDR3 is built from 16 residues. Germline loops: CDR1 SEHNR, CDR2 FQNEAQ (reference sequence). The V gene end was trimmed by 5 bases and the J gene end by 4 bases; junction bases not matched to a gene: 11. CDR3 in DNA: TGTGCCAGCAGCCTCCGAACAGGGGGCCTCGGCTATGGCTACACCTTC. It encodes CASSLRTGGLGYGYTF.

A word on this clonotype: It may be a read error: a sequence one base away is much more abundant. Likely a read error: the CDR3 ends without its conserved phenylalanine or tryptophan. Here the CDR3 reads CSGGEETQYL. The CDR3 DNA reads as TGCAGCGGGGGGGAAGAGACCCAGTACTTA. The chain employs TRBV29-1 and TRBJ2-5; D is perhaps TRBD2 (6 bases). V lost 7 bases and J 3 bases, leaving 6 bases between the germline ends. The CDR3 covers 10 residues. The V gene's germline CDR1 is SQVTM and CDR2 ANQGSEA.

This clonotype has at least ten counts. The chain recombines TRBV7-8 with TRBJ2-1; 10 bases agree with TRBD2. This CDR3 has 14 amino acids. V lost 1 base to trimming and J lost 10 bases; unmatched junction nucleotides: 4. CDR1 is SGHVS, CDR2 FQNEAQ, per germline. The CDR3 nucleotides read TGTGCCAGCAGCTTAGAGGCTAGCGGGGGAGAGCAGTTCTTC. Translating gives CASSLEASGGEQFF.

Only a few counts were recorded for this clonotype. This chain uses TRBV7-2 with TRBJ2-3; TRBD2 agrees at 8 bases. The germline V gene has CDR1 SGHTA and CDR2 FQGNSA. The CDR3 has 16 residues. With V trimmed by 4 bases and J by 6 bases, 12 bases remained unmatched. The CDR3 loop is CASSSRGGMMLDTQYF. In DNA, the CDR3 is TGTGCCAGCAGCTCACGGGGGGGCATGATGTTGGATACGCAGTATTTT.

The chain uses TRBV12-3 or TRBV12-4 and TRBJ1-5; a possible D gene is TRBD1 (5 bases). CDR3 length equals 14 residues. Trimming pared 6 bases from V and 0 bases from J, leaving 9 bases between. The CDR3 DNA reads TGTGCCAGCAGCGACAGTCATAGCAATCAGCCCCAGCATTTT. Translated: CASSDSHSNQPQHF.

This clonotype was seen a few times. The V gene is TRBV27, the J gene TRBJ2-7; 10 nucleotides agree with TRBD2. Germline V CDR1 and CDR2: MNHEY, SMNVEV (reference sequence). The CDR3 spans 17 residues. V gave up 5 bases and J gave up 1 base; unmatched junction bases: 11. In DNA form, the CDR3 reads TGTGCCAGCAGTAGGAGGGAAGGGACTAGCGCTTCCTACGAGCAGTACTTC. Its protein product is CASSRREGTSASYEQYF.

This clonotype was recorded many times. This rearrangement joins TRBV7-2 to TRBJ2-5, with 7 bases lining up with TRBD1. Germline loops: CDR1 SGHTA, CDR2 FQGNSA. This CDR3 is built from 16 residues. Unmatched junction bases numbered 9, after V lost 3 bases and J lost 2 bases. The CDR3: CASSFNSRGNQETQYF. As DNA, the CDR3 is TGTGCCAGCAGCTTCAATTCCAGGGGGAATCAAGAGACCCAGTACTTC.

This clonotype was detected many times. This chain uses TRBV12-3 or TRBV12-4 with TRBJ2-1; 7 bases are a match to TRBD2. After removal of 7 bases from V and 8 bases from J, the junction contained 14 bases not matched to a gene. This CDR3 contains 15 residues. CDR3: CASILGTSAVHEQFF. The CDR3 DNA sequence: TGTGCCAGCATCCTGGGAACTAGCGCAGTCCATGAGCAGTTCTTC.

This clonotype was detected ten times or more. The rearrangement links TRBV29-1 to TRBJ2-1, with a possible D match to TRBD1 (5 bases). CDR3 size: 15 residues. The V end lost 1 base, the J end lost 4 bases, and 14 bases lay between the germline ends. The V gene's germline CDR1 is SQVTM and CDR2 ANQGSEA. The DNA for the CDR3 is TGCAGCGTTGAAGGTCGACAGTTTGGGTACAATGAGCAGTTCTTC. This translates into CSVEGRQFGYNEQFF.

V usage is TRBV6-5 and J usage is TRBJ2-7; 7 bases fit TRBD1. Germline assignment: CDR1 MNHEY and CDR2 SVGAGI. This CDR3 has 14 residues. The CDR3 loop is CASSSNRGAYVQYV. CDR3 coding DNA: TGTGCCAGCAGTTCGAACAGGGGAGCCTACGTGCAGTACGTC.

This clonotype occurred many times. The V call is TRBV5-1, the J call TRBJ2-7, with TRBD1 matching over 7 bases. Trimming cost V 4 bases and J 3 bases; bases outside gene matches: 7. The length of the CDR3 is 14 residues. The germline CDR1 and CDR2 sequences are SGHRS and YFSETQ. CDR3 residues: CASSPGDRNYEQYF. The CDR3 nucleotides read TGCGCCAGCAGCCCAGGGGACAGAAACTACGAGCAGTACTTC.

This rearrangement joins TRBV19 to TRBJ2-4; maybe TRBD2 (5 bases). V lost 8 bases and J 6 bases, leaving 17 bases between the germline ends. The CDR3 extends over 14 amino acids. Germline CDR1 and CDR2: LNHDA and SQIVND (reference sequence). CDR3: CASGYDGMLNIQYF. The CDR3 coding sequence is TGTGCCAGTGGATACGACGGGATGTTAAACATTCAGTACTTC.

This clonotype was picked up a small number of times. The rearrangement joins TRBV19 to TRBJ1-5; 10 bases are shared with TRBD1. There are 14 residues in the CDR3. Germline assignment: CDR1 LNHDA and CDR2 SQIVND (reference sequence). V lost 10 bases to trimming and J lost 2 bases; unmatched junction nucleotides: 5. The CDR3 loop is CATSTGGGNQPQHF. The CDR3 region has the DNA TGTGCCACCTCGACAGGGGGCGGCAATCAGCCCCAGCATTTT.

This clonotype came up many times. The chain links TRBV11-2 to TRBJ1-1; D is perhaps TRBD1 (6 bases). CDR3 size: 16 residues. V lost 5 bases, J lost 3 bases, and 19 bases lay in between. The germline V gene has CDR1 SGHAT and CDR2 FQNNGV. Here the CDR3 DNA reads TGTGCCAGCAGCCCCAGGGACCAGGGGCTTTACACTGAAGCTTTCTTT. This codes for CASSPRDQGLYTEAFF.

This clonotype was recorded at least ten times. The V and J genes are TRBV11-3 and TRBJ2-2; 7 bases agree with TRBD2. V was pared by 5 bases and J by 0 bases, with 9 bases of the junction left unmatched. CDR1 SGHNT and CDR2 YENEEA come from the germline V gene. There are 17 residues in the CDR3. The CDR3 loop is CASSRPRGRSNTGELFF. In nucleotides, the CDR3 is TGTGCCAGCAGCCGACCGCGGGGGAGATCGAACACCGGGGAGCTGTTTTTT.

The chain recombines TRBV29-1 with TRBJ2-3, with D perhaps being TRBD1 or TRBD2 (5 bases each). Germline CDR1 SQVTM, CDR2 ANQGSEA. V lost 4 bases to trimming and J lost 6 bases, with 14 bases between them. This CDR3 contains 13 residues. The CDR3 DNA sequence: TGCAGCGTTGTGAGGGGTGAATGGGATACGCAGTATTTT. It translates to CSVVRGEWDTQYF.

On this clonotype: Possible read error: a much larger clone is one base away. This rearrangement joins TRBV6-5 to TRBJ2-4; 7 bases fit TRBD1. In germline, CDR1 is MNHEY, CDR2 SVGAGI. CDR3 length equals 14 residues. Here the CDR3 reads CASSSAPGQNTQYF. CDR3 bases: TGTGCCAGCAGTTCCGCCCCGGGACAGAACACTCAGTACTTC.

This clonotype was detected many times. J is TRBJ2-3 and V is TRBV12-3 or TRBV12-4, with D perhaps TRBD2 (5 bases). This CDR3 has 15 residues. Trimming cost V 5 bases and J 0 bases, with 12 bases left between them. Here the CDR3 DNA reads TGTGCCAGCAGTCCCTTCTCGGGGAGCACAGATACGCAGTATTTT. It codes for CASSPFSGSTDTQYF.